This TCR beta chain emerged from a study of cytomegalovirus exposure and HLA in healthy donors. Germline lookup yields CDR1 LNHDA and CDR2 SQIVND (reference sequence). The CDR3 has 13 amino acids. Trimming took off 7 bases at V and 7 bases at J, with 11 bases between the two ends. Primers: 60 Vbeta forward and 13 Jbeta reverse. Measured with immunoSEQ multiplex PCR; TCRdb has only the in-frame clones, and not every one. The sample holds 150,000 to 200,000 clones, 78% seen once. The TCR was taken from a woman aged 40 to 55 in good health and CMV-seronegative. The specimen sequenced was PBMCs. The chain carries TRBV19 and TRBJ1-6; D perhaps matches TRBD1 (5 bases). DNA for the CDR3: TGTGCCAGTAAGGTCCGGGGGAATTCACCCCTCCACTTT. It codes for CASKVRGNSPLHF.